These 30 T cell receptor beta chains came from one sample sequenced in a study of T-cell reconstitution after alpha-beta-depleted transplantation in children. Library preparation (for TCRbeta) was performed with unique molecular identifiers. Each CDR3 protein gets one entry after TCRdb re-called the PCR reads with MiXCR. Of some 290,000 distinct CDR3 sequences in the sample, around 25% were seen once. The sample consisted of PBMCs, mostly from graft donor cells, taken 180 days after TCRalphabeta/CD19-depleted stem cell transplant. The receptors were gathered from a male patient under 18 who had a stem cell transplant for acute lymphoblastic leukemia, so the T cells may come from the graft donor.

This clonotype was counted many times. One junction end disagrees with the germline gene, perhaps due to a read error. V usage is TRBV4-2 and J usage is TRBJ2-1, with 10 bases fitting TRBD2. CDR3 length: 18 amino acids. CDR1 LGHNA and CDR2 YNFKEQ come from the germline V gene. The CDR3 nucleotides are TGTGCCAGCAGGCAAGCTAGCGGGGGAAGTCAATCCTACAATGAGCAGTTCTTC. Translated: CASRQASGGSQSYNEQFF.

This chain uses TRBV20-1 with TRBJ2-1; 7 bases align to TRBD2. CDR3 length equals 16 residues. V dropped 2 bases and J dropped 0; count of bases not matched to a gene: 7. CDR1 and CDR2 from the germline V gene are DFQATT and SNEGSKA (reference sequence). CDR3 sequence: CSARRLADSSYNEQFF. CDR3 nucleotide sequence: TGCAGTGCTAGACGTCTAGCGGATAGCTCCTACAATGAGCAGTTCTTC.

The rearrangement joins TRBV2 to TRBJ2-2; D call uncertain. V lost 8 bases, J lost 5 bases, and 12 bases lay in between. This CDR3 comprises 13 residues. Germline CDR1 is SNHLY and CDR2 is FYNNEI. CDR3 region: CASSSDGTGELFF. CDR3 bases: TGTGCCAGCTCTTCCGATGGGACCGGGGAGCTGTTTTTT.

The chain recombines TRBV5-1 with TRBJ1-1; D may be TRBD1 (6 bases). The CDR3 extends over 15 amino acids. V lost 2 bases and J lost 5, with 16 bases in between. CDR1 SGHRS and CDR2 YFSETQ come from the germline V gene. CDR3 DNA: TGCGCCAGCAGCTTTCCGGGACAAGGGGATACTGAAGCTTTCTTT. Its protein product is CASSFPGQGDTEAFF.

The genes are TRBV7-2 and TRBJ2-3, with 9 bases fitting TRBD2. From germline, CDR1 is SGHTA and CDR2 FQGNSA. Trimming took 3 bases from V and 4 from J; bases not matched to a gene: 8. The CDR3 spans 16 residues. CDR3 protein: CASSFLLGLASDTQYF. DNA for the CDR3: TGTGCCAGCAGCTTCCTTTTGGGACTAGCATCAGATACGCAGTATTTT.

The gene calls are TRBV18 and TRBJ2-5; possible D gene TRBD2, 5 bases. The CDR3 runs 13 residues. Trimming shortened V by 5 bases and J by 2 bases, and 9 bases separated the two germline ends. CDR1 and CDR2 (germline): KGHSH, LQKENI. CDR3 amino acids: CASSNGIQETQYF. The CDR3 DNA is TGTGCCAGCTCAAACGGGATTCAAGAGACCCAGTACTTC.

The DNA for the CDR3 is TGTGCCAGCAGCGTAGACGGGAATGAGCAGTTCTTC. Its translation is CASSVDGNEQFF. The gene calls are TRBV9 and TRBJ2-1; no definite D call. Trimming took 0 bases from V and 7 from J, leaving 5 bases between them. Germline V CDR1 and CDR2: SGDLS, YYNGEE. This CDR3 is built from 12 residues.

This clonotype was found many times. The chain uses TRBV5-1 and TRBJ2-7, with 10 bases aligning to TRBD2. The germline V gene encodes CDR1 SGHRS and CDR2 YFSETQ. V lost 5 bases to trimming and J lost 2 bases; unmatched junction nucleotides: 4. The CDR3 consists of 14 residues. The CDR3 nucleotides are TGCGCCAGCAGTTCGGGACTAGCGACCTACGAGCAGTACTTC. Its protein product is CASSSGLATYEQYF.

The chain combines TRBV5-1 with TRBJ2-3; D is unresolved. This CDR3 contains 14 residues. The germline V gene encodes CDR1 SGHRS and CDR2 YFSETQ. V was cut by 0 bases and J by 2 bases, with 7 bases left in between. The CDR3 nucleotides read TGCGCCAGCAGCTTGGCCTCCCCCACAGATACGCAGTATTTT. This encodes CASSLASPTDTQYF.

This chain uses TRBV20-1 with TRBJ1-2, with TRBD1 as a possible D gene (5 bases). Germline V lookup: CDR1 DFQATT, CDR2 SNEGSKA (reference sequence). The V gene lost 2 bases and the J gene lost 3 bases, with 13 bases spanning the gap. This CDR3 contains 14 residues. Here the CDR3 DNA reads TGCAGTGCTAGAATCAGGGTTTGGGACTATGGCTACACCTTC. Translating it yields CSARIRVWDYGYTF.

This clonotype showed up just a few times. The V gene is TRBV7-9, the J gene TRBJ2-3, with TRBD1 matching over 7 bases. Germline-derived CDR1 and CDR2 are SEHNR and FQNEAQ (reference sequence). This CDR3 contains 15 residues. V lost 5 bases and J lost 6; bases outside the gene matches: 11. CDR3 loop: CASSLGTATRDTQYF. The CDR3 region has the DNA TGTGCCAGCAGCCTCGGGACAGCAACGCGGGATACGCAGTATTTT.

This clonotype was seen many times. The chain links TRBV4-1 to TRBJ1-4; no firm D call. Germline V gives CDR1 MGHRA, CDR2 YSYEKL. The CDR3 is 12 residues long. V lost 7 bases, J lost 8 bases, and 11 bases lay in between. For the CDR3, the DNA is TGCGCCAGCACCCGGTCGGGCGAAAAACTGTTTTTT. It encodes CASTRSGEKLFF.

The V call is TRBV20-1, the J call TRBJ1-3; the match to TRBD1 covers 8 bases. CDR1 and CDR2 (germline): DFQATT, SNEGSKA (reference sequence). J was trimmed by 0 bases and V by 2 bases; bases with no gene match: 12. This CDR3 is 18 amino acids long. For the CDR3, the DNA is TGCAGTGCTAGATTAGGACAGGGATTACTATACTCTGGAAACACCATATATTTT. It encodes CSARLGQGLLYSGNTIYF.

The rearrangement joins TRBV5-1 to TRBJ2-4, with 14 bases fitting TRBD2. The V and J ends lost 2 bases and 5 bases, in that order; junction bases with no gene match: 6. The CDR3 is made up of 17 amino acids. Germline CDR1 is SGHRS and CDR2 is YFSETQ. The CDR3 loop is CASSFGTSGRNENIQYF. CDR3 bases: TGCGCCAGCAGCTTTGGGACTAGCGGGAGAAACGAAAACATTCAGTACTTC.

This rearrangement joins TRBV3-1 to TRBJ2-1; 7 nucleotides agree with TRBD2. Germline V CDR1 and CDR2: LGHDT, YNNKEL (reference sequence). The trim removed 0 bases at V and 4 bases at J, leaving 6 bases unmatched. The CDR3 contains 16 residues. CDR3 in amino acids: CASSQDRKRGYNEQFF. In DNA, the CDR3 is TGTGCCAGCAGCCAAGATCGGAAGCGGGGATACAATGAGCAGTTCTTC.

The chain carries TRBV19 and TRBJ1-2; 10 bases line up with TRBD1. Germline V gene sequence: CDR1 LNHDA, CDR2 SQIVND (reference sequence). This CDR3 spans 14 amino acids. V was clipped by 9 bases and J by 2 bases; unmatched bases: 6. The DNA for the CDR3 is TGTGCCAGCGTTCCGGGACAGGGGAACTATGGCTACACCTTC. Its protein is CASVPGQGNYGYTF.

Only a few counts were recorded for this clonotype. This sequence joins TRBV20-1 and TRBJ2-7; TRBD1 might be the D (6 bases). Germline loops: CDR1 DFQATT, CDR2 SNEGSKA (reference sequence). There are 15 residues in the CDR3. The germline V and J ends were trimmed by 6 bases and 2 bases, with 20 bases remaining between them. CDR3 nucleotides: TGCAGTGCGCGAAACCGGGACAAGGGAACCTACGAGCAGTACTTC. This translates into CSARNRDKGTYEQYF.

This clonotype showed up just a few times. The CDR3 nucleotides are TGTGCCAGCAGCTTAGGAGGAGCGGGATTGCAGTTCTTC. Translated: CASSLGGAGLQFF. The chain uses TRBV7-9 and TRBJ2-1; 7 bases are a match to TRBD2. The CDR3 extends over 13 amino acids. J was trimmed by 12 bases and V by 1 base; bases with no gene match: 6. Per the germline V gene, CDR1 is SEHNR and CDR2 is FQNEAQ (reference sequence).

The chain employs TRBV12-3 or TRBV12-4 and TRBJ1-4, with D possibly matching TRBD1 (6 bases). The CDR3 covers 17 residues. V lost 5 bases and J 3 bases, leaving 19 bases between the germline ends. DNA of the CDR3: TGTGCCAGCAGTCGAGTCACGGGGGCAAGGGCTAATGAAAAACTGTTTTTT. This codes for CASSRVTGARANEKLFF.

In its sample, this clonotype was seen a few times. One end of the junction varies from germline; a read error may be responsible. The J gene is TRBJ2-2, the V gene TRBV20-1, with 12 positions matching TRBD2. The germline V gene has CDR1 DFQATT and CDR2 SNEGSKA (reference sequence). CDR3 length: 17 amino acids. CDR3 DNA sequence: TGCAGTGCTAGAGGGTCTTGGACTAGCGGGAACACCGGCGAGCTGTTTTTT. It codes for CSARGSWTSGNTGELFF.

This chain joins TRBV5-1 and TRBJ2-1, with D possibly TRBD2 on 5 matching bases. CDR3 length equals 15 residues. Germline CDR1 is SGHRS and CDR2 is YFSETQ. The germline V and J ends were trimmed by 4 bases and 0 bases, with 11 bases remaining between them. CDR3 DNA: TGCGCCAGCAGCCTCAGGACTCCCTCCTACAATGAGCAGTTCTTC. Its translation is CASSLRTPSYNEQFF.

The CDR3 protein is CASSTGTKGETQYF. The CDR3 nucleotides read TGTGCCAGCAGCACGGGGACCAAGGGGGAGACCCAGTACTTC. The V call is TRBV5-6, the J call TRBJ2-5; the D gene could be TRBD1 or TRBD2 (5 bases each). CDR3 length: 14 residues. Trimming shortened V by 4 bases and J by 5 bases, and 15 bases separated the two germline ends. From germline, CDR1 is SGHDT and CDR2 YYEEEE.

This clonotype was seen more than once but under ten times. The gene calls are TRBV5-1 and TRBJ2-3; 8 nucleotides match TRBD1. J gave up 1 base and V 4 bases, and 2 bases lay outside the gene matches. CDR1 is SGHRS, CDR2 YFSETQ, per germline. This CDR3 comprises 14 residues. The CDR3 nucleotides are TGCGCCAGCAGCGACAGGGGTCGCACAGATACGCAGTATTTT. Encoded protein: CASSDRGRTDTQYF.

This clonotype was detected ten times or more. CDR3: CASSLVGSAGYEQYF. The CDR3 coding sequence is TGTGCCAGCAGCTTAGTGGGAAGTGCCGGGTACGAGCAGTACTTC. The chain carries TRBV7-2 and TRBJ2-7; D unresolved. The CDR3 covers 15 residues. V gave up 1 base and J gave up 4 bases, with 14 bases separating them. Looked up from germline, CDR1 is SGHTA and CDR2 is FQGNSA.

V and J are TRBV7-7 and TRBJ2-2; D is undetermined. The V gene lost 6 bases and the J gene lost 0 bases, with 14 bases spanning the gap. The CDR3 covers 16 residues. The germline gives CDR1 SSHAT, CDR2 FNYEAQ (reference sequence). Here the CDR3 reads CASRETLNANTGELFF. For the CDR3, the DNA is TGTGCCAGCAGGGAGACCCTAAACGCGAACACCGGGGAGCTGTTTTTT.

This clonotype has more than one count but fewer than ten. CDR3 residues: CATSRGGSYSNQPQHF. The CDR3 DNA reads TGTGCCACCAGCAGAGGGGGATCCTATAGCAATCAGCCCCAGCATTTT. The chain carries TRBV15 and TRBJ1-5; D unclear. The V end was cut by 1 base, the J end by 0 bases, with 10 bases between. In germline, CDR1 is LNHNV, CDR2 YYDKDF (reference sequence). The CDR3 covers 16 residues.

The J gene is TRBJ1-1, the V gene TRBV6-6; perhaps TRBD1 as D (5 bases). Germline V gene data show CDR1 as MNHNY and CDR2 as SVGAGI (reference sequence). This CDR3 is built from 13 residues. Trimming removed 11 bases at V and 4 bases at J, with 17 bases between. Here the CDR3 DNA reads TGTGCCTGCGCTGTGGGGCGGGGCACTGAAGCTTTCTTT. As protein: CACAVGRGTEAFF.

This clonotype appeared a few times. The chain is built from TRBV27 and TRBJ1-5; D gene ambiguous. CDR3 length: 14 amino acids. The V gene lost 2 bases and the J gene lost 3 bases, with 8 bases spanning the gap. Germline CDR1 MNHEY, CDR2 SMNVEV (reference sequence). The CDR3 reads CASSLTGNNQPQHF. For the CDR3, the DNA is TGTGCCAGCAGTTTAACGGGGAACAATCAGCCCCAGCATTTT.

The chain employs TRBV29-1 and TRBJ1-1; tentatively, D is TRBD1 (6 bases). Germline V gene data show CDR1 as SQVTM and CDR2 as ANQGSEA. This CDR3 is built from 12 residues. V lost 8 bases to trimming and J lost 3 bases, with 13 bases between them. The CDR3 bases are TGCAGCACCCGTAGGGGGGACACTGAAGCTTTCTTT. Its protein product is CSTRRGDTEAFF.

V and J are TRBV28 and TRBJ2-5; D not resolved. Germline assignment: CDR1 MDHEN and CDR2 SYDVKM. The V gene lost 5 bases and the J gene lost 2 bases, with 12 bases spanning the gap. This CDR3 has 14 residues. The chain's CDR3 is CASSRVLTQETQYF. Written as DNA, the CDR3 is TGTGCCAGCAGTAGGGTACTAACACAAGAGACCCAGTACTTC. Filled out from reference TRBV28 and TRBJ2-5, the complete variable domain reads DVKVTQSSRYLVKRTGEKVFLECVQDMDHENMFWYRQDPGLGLRLIYFSYDVKMKEKGDIPEGYSVSREKKERFSLILESASTNQTSMYLCASSRVLTQETQYFGPGTRLLVL.